This is a list of T cell receptor beta chains from one sample in a study of long-term antiretroviral therapy in people with HIV. Only in-frame clones appear in the TCRdb table, and some are missing; sequencing was by immunoSEQ multiplex PCR. The sample records around 28,000 clones, around nine tenths being singletons. The sample was unsorted PBMCs, taken 1.8 years after starting antiretroviral therapy. These receptors were obtained from a woman between 18 and 29 years old with HIV. CDR3s include the opening cysteine and the closing phenylalanine or tryptophan. A D gene is named only where the DNA matches it firmly. Where a row states a size, it is once, few, many or the class of an expanded clone; other rows omit it.

J	D	size	V	CDR3	DNA
TRBJ2-3	TRBD2	once	TRBV11-2	CASSFTSGRAGGSDTQYF	TGTGCCAGCAGCTTCACTAGCGGGAGGGCGGGGGGCTCAGATACGCAGTATTTT
TRBJ2-2	TRBD2	-	TRBV5-1	CASSNRLAGATGELFF	TGCGCCAGCAGCAACCGACTAGCGGGAGCCACCGGGGAGCTGTTTTTT
TRBJ2-1	TRBD2	once	TRBV6-1	CASSRTSGVGEQFF	TGTGCCAGCAGCAGGACTAGCGGGGTCGGTGAGCAGTTCTTC
TRBJ2-1	-	-	TRBV11-2	CASSPRDSSYNEQFF	TGTGCCAGCAGCCCCAGGGACTCTTCCTACAATGAGCAGTTCTTC
TRBJ2-7	-	-	TRBV4-3	CASSQDRSLSGLNSSPYF	TGCGCCAGCAGCCAAGATCGGTCCCTGTCAGGGTTGAATAGTTCTCCGTACTTC
TRBJ2-7	-	-	TRBV7-8	CASSFKQAYEQYF	TGTGCCAGCAGCTTTAAACAGGCCTACGAGCAGTACTTC
TRBJ1-4	TRBD1	once	TRBV7-7	CASSFTPSTGEWNEKLFF	TGTGCTAGCAGCTTTACCCCTTCTACAGGGGAGTGGAATGAAAAACTGTTTTTT
TRBJ2-3	-	medium-sized	TRBV9	CASNIPSGGSTSTDTQYF	TGTGCCAGCAATATCCCATCTGGCGGGTCTACTAGCACAGATACGCAGTATTTT
TRBJ2-1	TRBD1	-	TRBV7-8	CASSPGRDRYNEQFF	TGTGCCAGCAGCCCTGGCCGGGACAGGTACAATGAGCAGTTCTTC
TRBJ2-5	-	-	TRBV27	CASSEGETQYF	TGTGCCAGCAGCGAGGGGGAGACCCAGTACTTC
TRBJ2-3	-	-	TRBV18	CASSPPAVTSTDTQYF	TGTGCCAGCTCACCACCGGCGGTGACTAGCACAGATACGCAGTATTTT
TRBJ1-1	-	-	TRBV15	CATGRGFTEAFF	TGTGCCACCGGTCGGGGGTTCACTGAAGCTTTCTTT
TRBJ1-1	TRBD1	-	TRBV11-2	CASSSGQGGDTEAFF	TGTGCCAGCAGCTCCGGACAGGGAGGAGACACTGAAGCTTTCTTT
TRBJ2-5	-	-	TRBV2	CASSYPSGGGIQETQYF	TGTGCCAGCAGTTATCCTAGCGGAGGGGGGATACAAGAGACCCAGTACTTC
TRBJ2-1	-	once	TRBV25-1	CASSEEWAYNEQFF	TGTGCCAGCAGTGAAGAATGGGCGTACAATGAGCAGTTCTTC
TRBJ2-6	-	-	TRBV7-3	CASSLRDTGVSSGANVLTF	TGTGCCAGCAGCCTCCGGGACACGGGCGTGAGCTCTGGGGCCAACGTCCTGACTTTC
TRBJ1-4	-	-	TRBV4-1	CASSPGHGSGEKLFF	TGCGCCAGCAGCCCGGGACACGGGTCGGGGGAAAAACTGTTTTTT
TRBJ2-7	-	-	TRBV19	CASSRRGGIAYEQYF	TGTGCCAGTAGTAGGCGAGGAGGGATAGCCTACGAGCAGTACTTC
TRBJ2-7	-	-	TRBV4-3	CASSRGWGGVNEQYF	TGCGCCAGCAGCCGCGGTTGGGGAGGCGTCAACGAGCAGTACTTC
TRBJ1-4	TRBD1	-	TRBV19	CASTPTGGLYEKLFF	TGTGCCAGTACCCCGACAGGGGGCTTATATGAAAAACTGTTTTTT
TRBJ2-2	TRBD1	-	TRBV5-1	CASSLRGQRNTGELFF	TGCGCCAGCAGCTTGAGGGGACAGAGGAACACCGGGGAGCTGTTTTTT
TRBJ1-2	TRBD1	-	TRBV9	CASSVPQGEPYGYTF	TGTGCCAGCAGCGTACCGCAGGGGGAACCCTATGGCTACACCTTC
TRBJ1-1	-	-	TRBV29-1	CSVDSQGYEAFF	TGCAGCGTTGATTCCCAGGGCTACGAAGCTTTCTTT
TRBJ2-7	TRBD2	-	TRBV5-1	CASSLTSGRAQEQYF	TGCGCCAGCAGCTTGACCAGCGGGAGGGCCCAGGAGCAGTACTTC
TRBJ2-3	TRBD2	-	TRBV4-3	CASSQDVPGGATDTQYF	TGCGCCAGCAGCCAGGACGTGCCGGGGGGTGCCACAGATACGCAGTATTTT
TRBJ2-7	TRBD1	-	TRBV27	CASSGTGGGREQYF	TGTGCCAGCAGTGGGACAGGGGGAGGCAGGGAGCAGTACTTC
TRBJ2-6	TRBD1	once	TRBV5-5	CASSPGTGISGANVLTF	TGTGCCAGCAGCCCGGGGACAGGGATCTCTGGGGCCAACGTCCTGACTTTC
TRBJ2-3	-	-	TRBV7-3	CASSNPHTDTQYF	TGTGCCAGCAGCAACCCCCACACAGATACGCAGTATTTT
TRBJ2-7	TRBD2	-	TRBV19	CASSNPGGFVYEQYF	TGTGCCAGTAGTAACCCGGGAGGGTTCGTGTACGAGCAGTACTTC
TRBJ2-7	-	-	TRBV7-3	CASSPLGAGEQYF	TGTGCCAGCAGCCCTCTTGGAGCGGGCGAGCAGTACTTC
TRBJ1-6	TRBD1	-	TRBV10-3	CAINLRDSKNSPLHF	TGTGCCATCAACCTCCGGGACAGCAAAAATTCACCCCTCCACTTT
TRBJ2-3	TRBD2	-	TRBV7-3	CASSSSPSGSTDTQYF	TGTGCCAGCAGCTCCTCTCCTAGCGGGAGCACAGATACGCAGTATTTT
TRBJ2-5	TRBD1	-	TRBV5-1	CASSLFGDRGRETQYF	TGCGCCAGCAGCTTATTCGGGGACAGGGGTCGGGAGACCCAGTACTTC
TRBJ2-2	TRBD2	-	TRBV7-7	CAAGEGTGELFF	TGTGCCGCGGGGGAGGGGACCGGGGAGCTGTTTTTT
TRBJ2-7	-	-	TRBV18	CASSSRMHPYEQYF	TGTGCCAGCTCATCTCGCATGCATCCCTACGAGCAGTACTTC
TRBJ2-5	-	few	TRBV10-3	CAISDGDTQETQYF	TGTGCCATCAGTGACGGGGATACACAAGAGACCCAGTACTTC
TRBJ2-3	-	-	TRBV2	CASSETVGFLDTQYF	TGTGCCAGCAGTGAGACTGTAGGGTTTCTAGATACGCAGTATTTT
TRBJ1-5	-	-	TRBV7-6	CASSLGTNQPQHF	TGTGCCAGCAGCTTAGGGACCAATCAGCCCCAGCATTTT
TRBJ1-5	-	-	TRBV19	CASRSRGYQPQHF	TGTGCCAGTAGGTCTCGGGGGTATCAGCCCCAGCATTTT
TRBJ2-7	-	-	TRBV15	CATSRDWGVEQYF	TGTGCCACCAGCAGAGATTGGGGGGTCGAGCAGTACTTC
TRBJ1-3	-	-	TRBV11-2	CASSSTLVSGNTIYF	TGTGCCAGCAGCTCCACCTTGGTCTCTGGAAACACCATATATTTT
TRBJ2-7	TRBD1	-	TRBV5-8	CASLRTGAYEQYF	TGTGCCAGTTTAAGGACAGGGGCCTACGAGCAGTACTTC
TRBJ1-1	-	-	TRBV28	CASSLGTFNTEAFF	TGTGCCAGCAGTTTAGGGACATTTAACACTGAAGCTTTCTTT
TRBJ2-5	TRBD1	-	TRBV2	CASTRDSLRETQYF	TGTGCCAGCACTCGGGACAGCCTAAGAGAGACCCAGTACTTC
TRBJ2-5	-	-	TRBV5-6	CASSRRGGRETQYF	TGTGCCAGCAGCCGCCGGGGAGGACGGGAGACCCAGTACTTC
TRBJ1-2	-	-	TRBV15	CATSTYRNNYGYTF	TGTGCCACCAGCACTTACAGAAACAACTATGGCTACACCTTC
TRBJ2-1	TRBD2	-	TRBV27	CASSPPGLVEFF	TGTGCCAGCAGTCCCCCGGGACTAGTGGAGTTCTTC
TRBJ1-4	-	-	TRBV4-3	CASSPSNEKLFF	TGCGCCAGCAGCCCCTCTAATGAAAAACTGTTTTTT